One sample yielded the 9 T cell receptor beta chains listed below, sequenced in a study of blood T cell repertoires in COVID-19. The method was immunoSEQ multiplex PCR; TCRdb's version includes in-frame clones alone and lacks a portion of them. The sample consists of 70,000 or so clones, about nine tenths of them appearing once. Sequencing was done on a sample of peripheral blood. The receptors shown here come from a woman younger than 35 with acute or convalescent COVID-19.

The CDR3 is CASSLYPGRYNSPLHF. The CDR3 coding sequence is TGTGCCAGCAGTTTATATCCAGGCCGTTATAATTCACCCCTCCACTTT. This sequence joins TRBV28 and TRBJ1-6; D gene unclear. The V end was cut by 1 base, the J end by 4 bases, with 11 bases between. The CDR3 is made up of 16 amino acids. The germline V gene encodes CDR1 MDHEN and CDR2 SYDVKM.

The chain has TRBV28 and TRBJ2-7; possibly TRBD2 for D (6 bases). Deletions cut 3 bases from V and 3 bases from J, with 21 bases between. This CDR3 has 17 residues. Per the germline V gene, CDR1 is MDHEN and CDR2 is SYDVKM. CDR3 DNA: TGTGCCAGCAGTTTCCCTCTTGGGCGGGAAAACAACTACGAGCAGTACTTC. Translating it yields CASSFPLGRENNYEQYF.

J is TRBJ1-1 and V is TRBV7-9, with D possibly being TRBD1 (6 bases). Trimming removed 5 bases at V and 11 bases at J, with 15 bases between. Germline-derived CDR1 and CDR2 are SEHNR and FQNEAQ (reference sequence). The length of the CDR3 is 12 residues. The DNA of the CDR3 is TGTGCCAGCAGCGAGGGGGACGGTGCGGCTTTCTTT. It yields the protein CASSEGDGAAFF.

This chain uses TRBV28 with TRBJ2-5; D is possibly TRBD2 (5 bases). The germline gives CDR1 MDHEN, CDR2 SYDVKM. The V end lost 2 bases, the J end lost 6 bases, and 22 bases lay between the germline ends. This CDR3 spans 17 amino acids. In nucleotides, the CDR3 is TGTGCCAGCAGTTTACCGTACAGCGGAGTCTTAACGCAGACCCAGTACTTC. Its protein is CASSLPYSGVLTQTQYF.

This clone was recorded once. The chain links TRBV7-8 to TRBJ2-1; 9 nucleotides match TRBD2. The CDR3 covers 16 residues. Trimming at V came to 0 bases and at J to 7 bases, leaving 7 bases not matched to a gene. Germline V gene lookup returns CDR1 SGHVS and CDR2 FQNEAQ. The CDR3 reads CASSLAAASGANEQFF. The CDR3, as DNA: TGTGCCAGCAGCTTAGCTGCGGCTAGCGGGGCAAATGAGCAGTTCTTC.

CDR3 protein: CASSLVSDQETQYF. CDR3 sequence (DNA): TGTGCCAGCAGCTTGGTGTCAGACCAAGAGACCCAGTACTTC. J is TRBJ2-5 and V is TRBV5-6; D gene uncertain. The CDR3 extends over 14 amino acids. Germline CDR1 reads SGHDT; CDR2 reads YYEEEE. Trimming pared 0 bases from V and 0 bases from J, leaving 6 bases between.

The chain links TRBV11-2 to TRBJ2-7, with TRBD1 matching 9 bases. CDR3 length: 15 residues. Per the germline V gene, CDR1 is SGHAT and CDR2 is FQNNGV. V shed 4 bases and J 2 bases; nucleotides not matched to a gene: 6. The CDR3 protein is CASSYDRGETYEQYF. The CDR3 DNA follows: TGTGCCAGCAGCTACGACAGGGGGGAAACCTACGAGCAGTACTTC.

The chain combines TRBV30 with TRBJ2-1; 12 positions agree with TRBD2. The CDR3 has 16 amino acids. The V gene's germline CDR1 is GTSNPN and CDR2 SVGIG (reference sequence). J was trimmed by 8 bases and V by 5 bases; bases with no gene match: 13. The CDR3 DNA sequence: TGTGCCTGGGGCAGGGGGCTAGCGGGAGGGGGCGATGAGCAGTTCTTC. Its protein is CAWGRGLAGGGDEQFF.

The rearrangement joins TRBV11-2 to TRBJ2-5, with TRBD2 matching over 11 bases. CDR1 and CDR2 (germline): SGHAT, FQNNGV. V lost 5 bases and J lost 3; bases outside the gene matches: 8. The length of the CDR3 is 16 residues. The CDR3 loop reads CASSPLAGGHKETQYF. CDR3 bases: TGTGCCAGCAGCCCCCTAGCGGGGGGCCATAAAGAGACCCAGTACTTC.